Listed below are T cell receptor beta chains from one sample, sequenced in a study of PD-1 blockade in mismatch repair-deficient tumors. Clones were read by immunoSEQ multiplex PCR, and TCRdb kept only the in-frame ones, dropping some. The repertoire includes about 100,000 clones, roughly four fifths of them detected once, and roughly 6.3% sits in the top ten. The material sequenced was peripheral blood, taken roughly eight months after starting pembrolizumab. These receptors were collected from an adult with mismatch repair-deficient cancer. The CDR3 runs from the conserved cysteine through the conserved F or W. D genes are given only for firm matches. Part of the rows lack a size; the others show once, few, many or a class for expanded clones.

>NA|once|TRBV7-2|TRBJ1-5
CASSIRDLTNQPQHF
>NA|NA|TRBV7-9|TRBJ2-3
CASNLGTDTQYF
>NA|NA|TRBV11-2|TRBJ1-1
CASSLDLQKNTEAFF
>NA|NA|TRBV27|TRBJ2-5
CASRPTGRETQYF
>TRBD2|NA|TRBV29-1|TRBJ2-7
CSASSGSGNEQYF
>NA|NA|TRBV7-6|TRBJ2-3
CASSLFSRGSTDTQYF
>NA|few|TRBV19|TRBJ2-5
CASSLLGLGVETQYF
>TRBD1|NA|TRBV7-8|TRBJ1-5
CASSSQGRNQPQHF
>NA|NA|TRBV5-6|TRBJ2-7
CASSSFDEQYF
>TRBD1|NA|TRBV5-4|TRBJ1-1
CASSLDRGRDEAFF
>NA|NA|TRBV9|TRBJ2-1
CASSGQHNFYEQFF
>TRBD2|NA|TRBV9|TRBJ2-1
CASSVQREGRYNEQFF
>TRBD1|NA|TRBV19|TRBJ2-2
CASSMEVKQGASPNTGELFF
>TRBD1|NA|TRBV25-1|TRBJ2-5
CASSESLPGGSQETQYF
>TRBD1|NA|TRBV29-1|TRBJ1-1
CSDSTGRTEAFF
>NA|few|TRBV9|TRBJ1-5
CASSPSLDQPQHF
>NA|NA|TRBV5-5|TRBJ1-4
CASSLYPTGSPEKLFF
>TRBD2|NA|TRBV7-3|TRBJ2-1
CASSPTGTSGRYEQFF
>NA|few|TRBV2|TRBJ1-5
CASSAELQPQHF
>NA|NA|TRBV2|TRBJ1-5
CASSGTDSNQPQHF
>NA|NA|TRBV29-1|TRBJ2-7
CSAKGRGGYEQYF
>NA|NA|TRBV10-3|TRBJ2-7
CAMGSNYEQYF
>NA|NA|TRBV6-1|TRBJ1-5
CASRFGGNQPQHF
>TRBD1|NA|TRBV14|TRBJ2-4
CASSPPTTGVETREAKNIQYF
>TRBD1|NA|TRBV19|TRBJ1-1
CATSTGGGTEAFF
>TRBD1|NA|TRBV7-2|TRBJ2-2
CASSLDPTGVNTGELFF
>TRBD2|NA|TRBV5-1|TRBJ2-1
CASTLSAGGQAEQFF
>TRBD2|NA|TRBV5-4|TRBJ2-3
CASSGTSGTDTQYF
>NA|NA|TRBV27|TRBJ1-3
CASSPLQQGNTIYF
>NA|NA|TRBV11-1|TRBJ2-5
CASSLAKIWTDQETQYF
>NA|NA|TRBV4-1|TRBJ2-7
CASSQVAEGSYEQYF
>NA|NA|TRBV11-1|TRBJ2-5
CASSLAGRGETQYF
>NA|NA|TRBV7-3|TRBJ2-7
CASSPTRERVYEQYF
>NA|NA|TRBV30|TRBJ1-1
CARQPGGLGAFF
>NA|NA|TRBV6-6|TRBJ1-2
CASSNGGGGTYGYTF